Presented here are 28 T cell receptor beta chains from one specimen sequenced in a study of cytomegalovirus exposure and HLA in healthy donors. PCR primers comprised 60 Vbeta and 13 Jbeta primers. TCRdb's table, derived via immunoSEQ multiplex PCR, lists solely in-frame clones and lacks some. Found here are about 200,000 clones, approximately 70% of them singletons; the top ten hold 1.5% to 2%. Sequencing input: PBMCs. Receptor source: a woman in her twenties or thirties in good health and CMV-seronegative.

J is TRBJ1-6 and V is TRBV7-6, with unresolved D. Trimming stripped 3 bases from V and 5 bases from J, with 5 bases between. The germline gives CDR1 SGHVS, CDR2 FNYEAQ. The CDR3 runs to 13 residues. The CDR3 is CASSFSDNSPLHF. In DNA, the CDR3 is TGTGCCAGCAGCTTTTCCGATAATTCACCCCTCCACTTT.

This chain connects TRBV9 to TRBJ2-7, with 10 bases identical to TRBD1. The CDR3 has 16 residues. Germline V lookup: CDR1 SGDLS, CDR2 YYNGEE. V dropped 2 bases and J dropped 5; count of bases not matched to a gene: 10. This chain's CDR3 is CASSVSTGTGDNEQYF. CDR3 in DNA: TGTGCCAGCAGCGTTTCAACCGGGACAGGGGATAACGAGCAGTACTTC.

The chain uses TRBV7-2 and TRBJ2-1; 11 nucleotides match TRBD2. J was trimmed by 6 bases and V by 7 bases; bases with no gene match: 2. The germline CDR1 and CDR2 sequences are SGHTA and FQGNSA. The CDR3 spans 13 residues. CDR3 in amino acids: CASTGLAGNEQFF. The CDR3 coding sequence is TGTGCCAGCACCGGACTAGCGGGCAATGAGCAGTTCTTC.

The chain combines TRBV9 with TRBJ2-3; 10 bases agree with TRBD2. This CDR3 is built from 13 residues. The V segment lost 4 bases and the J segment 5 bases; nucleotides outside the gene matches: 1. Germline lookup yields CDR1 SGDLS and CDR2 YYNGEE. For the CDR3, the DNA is TGTGCCAGCAGCTGGACTAGCGGAGATACGCAGTATTTT. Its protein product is CASSWTSGDTQYF. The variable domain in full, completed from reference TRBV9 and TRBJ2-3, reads DSGVTQTPKHLITATGQRVTLRCSPRSGDLSVYWYQQSLDQGLQFLIQYYNGEERAKGNILERFSAQQFPDLHSELNLSSLELGDSALYFCASSWTSGDTQYFGPGTRLTVL.

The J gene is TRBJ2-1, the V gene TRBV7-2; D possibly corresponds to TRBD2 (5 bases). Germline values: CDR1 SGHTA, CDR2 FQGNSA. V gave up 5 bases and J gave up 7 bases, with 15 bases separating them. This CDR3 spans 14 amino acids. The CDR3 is CASSRRRGLNEQFF. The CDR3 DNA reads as TGTGCCAGCAGCCGTCGTAGAGGGTTGAATGAGCAGTTCTTC.

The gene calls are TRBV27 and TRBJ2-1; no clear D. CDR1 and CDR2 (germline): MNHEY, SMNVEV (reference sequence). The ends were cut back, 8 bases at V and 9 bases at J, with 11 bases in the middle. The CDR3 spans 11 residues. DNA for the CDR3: TGTGCCAGCGGGCAAAGTATTGAGCAGTTCTTC. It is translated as CASGQSIEQFF.

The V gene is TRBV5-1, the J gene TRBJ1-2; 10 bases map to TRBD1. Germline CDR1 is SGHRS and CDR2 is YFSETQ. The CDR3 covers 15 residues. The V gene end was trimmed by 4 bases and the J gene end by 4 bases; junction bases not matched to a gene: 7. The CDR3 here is CASSPLGQGPYGYTF. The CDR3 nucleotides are TGCGCCAGCAGCCCCCTGGGACAGGGGCCCTATGGCTACACCTTC. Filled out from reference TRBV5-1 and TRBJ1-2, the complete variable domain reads KAGVTQTPRYLIKTRGQQVTLSCSPISGHRSVSWYQQTPGQGLQFLFEYFSETQRNKGNFPGRFSGRQFSNSRSEMNVSTLELGDSALYLCASSPLGQGPYGYTFGSGTRLTVV.

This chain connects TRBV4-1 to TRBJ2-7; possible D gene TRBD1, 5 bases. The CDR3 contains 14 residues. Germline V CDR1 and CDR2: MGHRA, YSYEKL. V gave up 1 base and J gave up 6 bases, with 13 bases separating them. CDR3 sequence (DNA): TGCGCCAGCAGCCAAGCTCCAGGGTTGGGCGAGCAGTACTTC. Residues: CASSQAPGLGEQYF.

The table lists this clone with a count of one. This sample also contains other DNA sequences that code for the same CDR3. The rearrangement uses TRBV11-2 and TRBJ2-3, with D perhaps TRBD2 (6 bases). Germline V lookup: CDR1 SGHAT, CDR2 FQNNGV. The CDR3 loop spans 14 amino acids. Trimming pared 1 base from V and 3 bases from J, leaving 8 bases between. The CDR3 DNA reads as TGTGCCAGCAGCTTAGCGGGAGTTACAGATACGCAGTATTTT. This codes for CASSLAGVTDTQYF.

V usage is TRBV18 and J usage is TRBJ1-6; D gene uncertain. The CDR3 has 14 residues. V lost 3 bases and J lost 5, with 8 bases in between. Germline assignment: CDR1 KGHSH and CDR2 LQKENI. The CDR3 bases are TGTGCCAGCTCACCGAACGGGGATAATTCACCCCTCCACTTT. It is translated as CASSPNGDNSPLHF.

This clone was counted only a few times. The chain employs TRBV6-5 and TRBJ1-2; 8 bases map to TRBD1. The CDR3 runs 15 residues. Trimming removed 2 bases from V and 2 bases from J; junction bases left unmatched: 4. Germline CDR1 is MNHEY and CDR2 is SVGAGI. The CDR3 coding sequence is TGTGCCAGCAGTTACGACAGGGGTGCCAACTATGGCTACACCTTC. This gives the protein CASSYDRGANYGYTF.

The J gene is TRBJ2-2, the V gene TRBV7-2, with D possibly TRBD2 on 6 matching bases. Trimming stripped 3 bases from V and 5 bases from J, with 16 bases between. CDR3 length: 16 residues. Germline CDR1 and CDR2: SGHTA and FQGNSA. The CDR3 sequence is CASSLGEDPHTGELFF. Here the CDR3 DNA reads TGTGCCAGCAGCTTGGGGGAGGACCCTCATACCGGGGAGCTGTTTTTT.

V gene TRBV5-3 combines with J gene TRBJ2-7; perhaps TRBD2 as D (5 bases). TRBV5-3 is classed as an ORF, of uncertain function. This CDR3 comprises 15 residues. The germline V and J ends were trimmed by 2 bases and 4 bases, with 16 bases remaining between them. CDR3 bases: TGTGCCAGAAGCTTTGGGCTCCACTCGGGGTACGAGCAGTACTTC. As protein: CARSFGLHSGYEQYF.

In DNA, the CDR3 is TGTGCCAGCAGTGCCACATCAATACAGGGGGCGGGCGCAGATACGCAGTATTTT. Protein sequence: CASSATSIQGAGADTQYF. This chain joins TRBV2 and TRBJ2-3, with TRBD1 matching over 9 bases. Germline loops: CDR1 SNHLY, CDR2 FYNNEI. This CDR3 has 18 amino acids. V lost 4 bases and J lost 4; bases outside the gene matches: 15.

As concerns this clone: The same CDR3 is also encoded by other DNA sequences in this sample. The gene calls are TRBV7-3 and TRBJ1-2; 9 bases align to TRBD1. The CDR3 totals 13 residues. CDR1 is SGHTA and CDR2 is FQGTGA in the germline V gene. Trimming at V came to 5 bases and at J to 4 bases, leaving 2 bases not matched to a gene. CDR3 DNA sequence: TGTGCCAGCAGCCCGGACAGGGGCTATGGCTACACCTTC. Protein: CASSPDRGYGYTF.

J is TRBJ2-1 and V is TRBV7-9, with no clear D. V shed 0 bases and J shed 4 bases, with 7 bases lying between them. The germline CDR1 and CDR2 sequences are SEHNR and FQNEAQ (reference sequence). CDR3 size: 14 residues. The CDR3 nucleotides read TGTGCCAGCAGCTTAGCGAGCGCGTACAATGAGCAGTTCTTC. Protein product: CASSLASAYNEQFF.

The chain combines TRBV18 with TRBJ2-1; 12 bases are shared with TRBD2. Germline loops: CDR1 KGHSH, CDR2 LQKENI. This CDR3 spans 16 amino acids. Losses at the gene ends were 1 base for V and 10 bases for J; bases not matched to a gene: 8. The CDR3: CASSPQTSGRSNEQFF. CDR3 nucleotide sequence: TGTGCCAGCTCACCACAGACTAGCGGGAGATCGAACGAGCAGTTCTTC.

Written as DNA, the CDR3 is TGCGCCAGCAGCCAAGATTCAAGGACAGGGCGTCGCACCTTC. Translation gives CASSQDSRTGRRTF. The chain couples TRBV4-3 to TRBJ1-2; 8 bases fit TRBD1. Trimming cost V 0 bases and J 13 bases; bases outside gene matches: 10. Germline CDR1 and CDR2: LGHNA and YSLEER. The CDR3 is made up of 14 amino acids.

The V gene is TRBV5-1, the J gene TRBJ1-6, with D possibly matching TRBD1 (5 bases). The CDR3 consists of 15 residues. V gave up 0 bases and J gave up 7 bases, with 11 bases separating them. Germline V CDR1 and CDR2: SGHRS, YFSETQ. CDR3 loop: CASSLDPGKNSPLHF. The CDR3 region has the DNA TGCGCCAGCAGCTTGGACCCAGGGAAGAATTCACCCCTCCACTTT.

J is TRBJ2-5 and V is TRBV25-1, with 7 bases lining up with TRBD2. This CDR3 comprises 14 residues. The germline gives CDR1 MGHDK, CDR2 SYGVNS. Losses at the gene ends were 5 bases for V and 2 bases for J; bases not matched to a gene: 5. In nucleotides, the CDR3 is TGTGCCAGCAGTCGGCTAGCGGCACAAGAGACCCAGTACTTC. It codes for CASSRLAAQETQYF.

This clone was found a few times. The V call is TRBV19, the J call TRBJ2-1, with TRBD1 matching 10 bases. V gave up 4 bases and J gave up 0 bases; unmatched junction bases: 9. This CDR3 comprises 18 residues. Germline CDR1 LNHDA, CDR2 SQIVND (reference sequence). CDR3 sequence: CASSNLRTGGSSYNEQFF. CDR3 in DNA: TGTGCCAGTAGTAATCTAAGGACAGGGGGAAGCTCCTACAATGAGCAGTTCTTC.

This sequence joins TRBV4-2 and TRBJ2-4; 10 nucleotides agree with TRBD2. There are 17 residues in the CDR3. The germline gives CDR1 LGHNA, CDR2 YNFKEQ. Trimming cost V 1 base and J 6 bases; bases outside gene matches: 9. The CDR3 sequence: CASSQVPAGGPGNIQYF. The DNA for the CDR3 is TGTGCCAGCAGCCAAGTCCCAGCGGGAGGGCCGGGAAACATTCAGTACTTC.

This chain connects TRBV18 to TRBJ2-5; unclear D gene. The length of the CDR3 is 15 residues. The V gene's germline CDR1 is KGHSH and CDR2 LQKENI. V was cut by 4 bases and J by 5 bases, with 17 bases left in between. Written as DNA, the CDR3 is TGTGCCAGCTCACACCCGCTAGATGCTACGGAGACCCAGTACTTC. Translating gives CASSHPLDATETQYF.

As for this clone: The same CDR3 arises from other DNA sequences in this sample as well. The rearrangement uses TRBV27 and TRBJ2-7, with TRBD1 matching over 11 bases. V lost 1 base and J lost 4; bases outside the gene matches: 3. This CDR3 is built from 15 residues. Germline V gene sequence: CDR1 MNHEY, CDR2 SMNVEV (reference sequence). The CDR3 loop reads CASSLLGQGAYEQYF. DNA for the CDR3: TGTGCCAGCAGTTTATTAGGACAGGGGGCGTACGAGCAGTACTTC.

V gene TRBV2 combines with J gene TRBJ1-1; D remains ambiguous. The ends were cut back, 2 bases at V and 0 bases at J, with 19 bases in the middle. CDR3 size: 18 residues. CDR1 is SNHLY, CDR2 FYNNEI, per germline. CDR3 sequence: CASSEKNGSIVVNTEAFF. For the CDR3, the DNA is TGTGCCAGCAGTGAAAAGAATGGCAGTATTGTTGTGAACACTGAAGCTTTCTTT.

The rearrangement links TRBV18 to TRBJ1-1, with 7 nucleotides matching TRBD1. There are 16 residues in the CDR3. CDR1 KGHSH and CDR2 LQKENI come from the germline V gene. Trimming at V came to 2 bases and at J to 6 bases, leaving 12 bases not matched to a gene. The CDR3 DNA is TGTGCCAGCTCACCATTAAGGGGGCAGGTTTCTCCTGAAGCTTTCTTT. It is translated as CASSPLRGQVSPEAFF.

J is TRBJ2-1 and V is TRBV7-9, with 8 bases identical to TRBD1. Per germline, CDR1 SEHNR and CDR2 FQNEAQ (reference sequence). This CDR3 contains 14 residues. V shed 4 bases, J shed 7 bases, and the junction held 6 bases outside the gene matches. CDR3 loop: CASSSGDRRNEQFF. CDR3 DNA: TGTGCCAGCAGCTCCGGGGACAGGAGGAATGAGCAGTTCTTC.

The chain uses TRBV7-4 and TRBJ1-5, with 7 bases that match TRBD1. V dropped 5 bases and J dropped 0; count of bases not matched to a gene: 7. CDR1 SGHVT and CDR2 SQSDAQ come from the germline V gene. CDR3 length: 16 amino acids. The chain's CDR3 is CASSKQGHNSNQPQHF. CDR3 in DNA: TGTGCCAGCAGCAAACAGGGGCATAATAGCAATCAGCCCCAGCATTTT.